The clone carrying this TCR beta chain was picked up one time. These data come from a study of blood T cell repertoires in COVID-19. Looking at the study overall: Some COVID-19 samples were acute and others convalescent; all came from the United States, Italy and Spain. T cells, B-cell-depleted T cells, or PBMCs supplied cDNA or gDNA.

This CDR3 comprises 15 residues. Germline V gene sequence: CDR1 SEHNR, CDR2 FQNEAQ (reference sequence). V was pared by 5 bases and J by 0 bases, with 7 bases of the junction left unmatched. Source study methods: Reference gene primer amplification gave estimated nucleated cell counts. Generated by immunoSEQ multiplex PCR, the TCRdb table keeps only in-frame clones and is missing some. The V and J calls and clone size were taken over from that table, and D and trimming were inferred from the DNA. Of approximately 99,000 clones listed, 70% to 90% are singletons. This TCR was recovered from a human donor in a cohort sampled during active COVID-19. The chain recombines TRBV7-9 with TRBJ2-7; 7 bases line up with TRBD1. Sequencing was carried out using peripheral blood. The CDR3 region has the DNA TGTGCCAGCAGCACAGGGACAGCCTTCTCCTACGAGCAGTACTTC. Translated, it gives CASSTGTAFSYEQYF. Filled out from reference TRBV7-9 and TRBJ2-7, the complete variable domain reads DTGVSQNPRHKITKRGQNVTFRCDPISEHNRLYWYRQTLGQGPEFLTYFQNEAQLEKSRLLSDRFSAERPKGSFSTLEIQRTEQGDSAMYLCASSTGTAFSYEQYFGPGTRLTVT.